The rows below give T cell receptor beta chains drawn from one sample of a study of T-cell reconstitution after alpha-beta-depleted transplantation in children. Via MiXCR, TCRdb re-called the PCR reads, giving one row per CDR3 protein. The sample carries under 850,000 distinct CDR3 sequences, over 10% recorded once. Sequencing used PBMCs, obtained before TCRalphabeta/CD19-depleted stem cell transplant. These TCRs come from a girl aged 2-10 years with congenital amegakaryocytic thrombocytopenia, due to receive a stem cell transplant. Each CDR3 is given with its conserved first and last residue. D genes are given only for firm matches.

D gene	V gene	J gene	CDR3 protein
.	TRBV5-1	TRBJ2-3	CASSPWGADTQYF
TRBD2	TRBV6-5	TRBJ2-7	CASSYGGEIAYEQYF
TRBD1	TRBV27	TRBJ2-7	CASGWTGGYEQYF
.	TRBV5-1	TRBJ2-1	CASSLRFSYNEQFF
TRBD1	TRBV13	TRBJ1-1	CASSLEDYPGGEAFF
TRBD2	TRBV5-1	TRBJ2-3	CASSSTPFSGRSADTQYF
.	TRBV10-3	TRBJ2-1	CAIQERGSYNEQFF
TRBD1	TRBV5-5	TRBJ1-5	CASSSRQGDYQPQHF
TRBD1	TRBV27	TRBJ1-5	CASSLTTGVQPQHF
.	TRBV12-3/TRBV12-4	TRBJ1-3	CASSFRRENTIYF
.	TRBV3-1	TRBJ2-1	CASSTTGTSYNEQFF
.	TRBV7-6	TRBJ1-1	CASSAGPGAEAFF
TRBD2	TRBV27	TRBJ2-5	CASRFAGGPSETQYF
TRBD2	TRBV4-1	TRBJ2-1	CASSQLAVLYNEQFF
TRBD1	TRBV5-1	TRBJ2-3	CASSTKPGTGPTDTQYF
.	TRBV15	TRBJ2-1	CATSRVGKSSYNEQFF
.	TRBV24-1	TRBJ2-1	CATSDSSVIEGVHNEQFF
.	TRBV20-1	TRBJ2-5	CSATYLETQYF
.	TRBV5-1	TRBJ2-1	CASSRGSNNEQFF
.	TRBV29-1	TRBJ2-2	CSVSGPNTGELFF
.	TRBV15	TRBJ1-1	CATSRGTAEAFF
TRBD2	TRBV11-2	TRBJ2-3	CASSPGAGKFTDTQYF
TRBD2	TRBV7-2	TRBJ2-1	CASSLALPGGYNEQFF
.	TRBV6-2/TRBV6-3	TRBJ1-5	CASRKVSNQPQHF
TRBD2	TRBV7-7	TRBJ2-5	CASSPAGAQETQYF
.	TRBV11-1	TRBJ2-7	CASSFFSWTGQPHLYYEQYF
.	TRBV7-9	TRBJ2-7	CASSLGGRNGSRF
.	TRBV18	TRBJ2-5	CASSPPSVQETQYF
TRBD2	TRBV29-1	TRBJ2-7	CSVGLAGGSGQYF
.	TRBV14	TRBJ2-7	CASSLTKWGEQYF
.	TRBV20-1	TRBJ2-3	CSALGPKISSTQYF
TRBD2	TRBV7-9	TRBJ2-1	CASSPPSAGTYNEQFF
TRBD1	TRBV15	TRBJ2-7	CATSRDLRQGGYEQYF
.	TRBV5-1	TRBJ1-1	CASSLVKTGQVAFF
TRBD2	TRBV2	TRBJ2-1	CASRKGLAGWNEQFF
.	TRBV20-1	TRBJ2-1	CSASRDANNEQFF
TRBD2	TRBV7-2	TRBJ2-3	CASSPRSGISTDTQYF